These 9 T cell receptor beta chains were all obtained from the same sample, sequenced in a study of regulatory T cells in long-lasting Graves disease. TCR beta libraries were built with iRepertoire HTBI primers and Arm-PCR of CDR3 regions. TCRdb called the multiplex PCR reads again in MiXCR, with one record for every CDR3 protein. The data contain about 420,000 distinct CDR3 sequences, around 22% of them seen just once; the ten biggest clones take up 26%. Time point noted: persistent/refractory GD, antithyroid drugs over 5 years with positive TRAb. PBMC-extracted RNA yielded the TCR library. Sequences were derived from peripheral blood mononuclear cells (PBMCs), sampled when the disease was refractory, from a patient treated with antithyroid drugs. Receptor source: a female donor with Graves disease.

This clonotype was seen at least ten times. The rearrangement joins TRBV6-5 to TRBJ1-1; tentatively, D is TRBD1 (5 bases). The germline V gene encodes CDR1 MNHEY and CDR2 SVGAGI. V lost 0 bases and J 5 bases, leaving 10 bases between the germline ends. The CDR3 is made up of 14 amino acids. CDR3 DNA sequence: TGTGCCAGCAGTTACTCCTCAGGGTTAACTGAAGCTTTCTTT. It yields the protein CASSYSSGLTEAFF.

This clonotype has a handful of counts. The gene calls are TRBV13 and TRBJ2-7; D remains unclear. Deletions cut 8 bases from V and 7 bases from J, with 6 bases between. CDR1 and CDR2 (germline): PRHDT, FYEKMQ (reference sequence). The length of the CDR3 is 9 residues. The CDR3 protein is CASPREQYF. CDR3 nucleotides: TGTGCCAGCCCTAGGGAGCAGTACTTC.

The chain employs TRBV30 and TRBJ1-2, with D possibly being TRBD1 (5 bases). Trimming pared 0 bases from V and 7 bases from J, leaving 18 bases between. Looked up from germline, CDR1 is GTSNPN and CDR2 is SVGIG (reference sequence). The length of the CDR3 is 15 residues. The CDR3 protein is CAWSVDGQGLGGYTF. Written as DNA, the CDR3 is TGTGCCTGGAGTGTAGATGGGCAGGGCCTCGGTGGCTACACCTTC.

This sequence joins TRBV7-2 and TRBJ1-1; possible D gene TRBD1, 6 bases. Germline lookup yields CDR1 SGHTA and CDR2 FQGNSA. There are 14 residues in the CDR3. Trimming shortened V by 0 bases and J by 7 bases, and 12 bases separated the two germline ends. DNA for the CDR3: TGTGCCAGCAGCTTAGCGGGGGGCTCTGTTGAAGCTTTCTTT. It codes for CASSLAGGSVEAFF.

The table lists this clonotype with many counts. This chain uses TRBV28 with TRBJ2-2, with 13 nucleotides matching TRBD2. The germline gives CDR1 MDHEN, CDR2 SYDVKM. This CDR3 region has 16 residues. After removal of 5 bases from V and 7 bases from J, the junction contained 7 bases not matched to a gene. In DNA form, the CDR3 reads TGTGCCAGCAGTACAACCGGGACTAGCGGGATCGGGGAGCTGTTTTTT. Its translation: CASSTTGTSGIGELFF.

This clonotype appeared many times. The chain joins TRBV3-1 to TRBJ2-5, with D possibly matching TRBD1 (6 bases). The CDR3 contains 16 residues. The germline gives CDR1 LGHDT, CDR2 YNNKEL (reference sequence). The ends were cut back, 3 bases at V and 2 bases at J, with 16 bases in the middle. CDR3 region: CASSQADSAYQETQYF. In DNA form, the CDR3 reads TGTGCCAGCAGCCAGGCGGACAGTGCCTATCAAGAGACCCAGTACTTC.

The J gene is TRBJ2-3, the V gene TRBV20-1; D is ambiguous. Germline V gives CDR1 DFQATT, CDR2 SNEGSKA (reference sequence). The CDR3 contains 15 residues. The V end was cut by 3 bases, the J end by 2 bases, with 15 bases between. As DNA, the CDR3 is TGCAGTGCTAGTCTGGGCGAGCAGCCCACAGATACGCAGTATTTT. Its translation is CSASLGEQPTDTQYF.

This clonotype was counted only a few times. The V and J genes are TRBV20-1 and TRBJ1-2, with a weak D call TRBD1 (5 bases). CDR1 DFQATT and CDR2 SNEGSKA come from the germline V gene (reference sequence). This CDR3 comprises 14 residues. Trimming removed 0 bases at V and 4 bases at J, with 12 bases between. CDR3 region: CSARDPGRVYGYTF. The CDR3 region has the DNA TGCAGTGCTAGAGATCCGGGGCGAGTCTATGGCTACACCTTC.

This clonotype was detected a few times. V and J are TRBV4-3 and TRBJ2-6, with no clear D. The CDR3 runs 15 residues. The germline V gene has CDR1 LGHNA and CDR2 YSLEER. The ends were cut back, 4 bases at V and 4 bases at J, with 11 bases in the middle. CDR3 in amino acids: CASSPTPLGANVLTF. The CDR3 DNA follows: TGCGCCAGCAGCCCGACCCCCCTCGGGGCCAACGTCCTGACTTTC.